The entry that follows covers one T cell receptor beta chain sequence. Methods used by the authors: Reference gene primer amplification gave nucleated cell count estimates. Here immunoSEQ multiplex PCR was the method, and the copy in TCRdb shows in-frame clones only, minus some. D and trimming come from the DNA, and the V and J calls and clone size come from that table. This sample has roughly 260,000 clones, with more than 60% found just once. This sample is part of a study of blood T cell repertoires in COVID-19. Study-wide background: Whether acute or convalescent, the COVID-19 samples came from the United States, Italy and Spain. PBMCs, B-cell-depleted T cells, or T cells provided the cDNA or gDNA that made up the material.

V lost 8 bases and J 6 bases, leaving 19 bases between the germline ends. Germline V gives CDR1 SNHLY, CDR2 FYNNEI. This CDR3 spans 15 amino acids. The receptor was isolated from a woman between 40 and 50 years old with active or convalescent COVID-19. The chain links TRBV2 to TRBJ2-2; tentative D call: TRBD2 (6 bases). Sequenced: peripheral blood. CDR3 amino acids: CASRGGVQDSGELFF. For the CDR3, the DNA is TGTGCCAGCCGCGGAGGGGTTCAAGATTCCGGGGAGCTGTTTTTT.